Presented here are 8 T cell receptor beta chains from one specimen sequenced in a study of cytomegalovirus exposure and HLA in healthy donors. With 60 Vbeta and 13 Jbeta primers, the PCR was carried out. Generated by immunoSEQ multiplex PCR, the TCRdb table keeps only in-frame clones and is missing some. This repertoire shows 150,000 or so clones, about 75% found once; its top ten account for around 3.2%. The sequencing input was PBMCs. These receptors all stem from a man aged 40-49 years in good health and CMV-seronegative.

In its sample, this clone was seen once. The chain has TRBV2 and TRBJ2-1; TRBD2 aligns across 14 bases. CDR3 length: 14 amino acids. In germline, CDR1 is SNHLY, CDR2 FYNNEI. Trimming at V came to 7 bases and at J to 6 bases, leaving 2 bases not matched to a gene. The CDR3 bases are TGTGCCAGCATGGGACTAGCGGGGGCCAATGAGCAGTTCTTC. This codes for CASMGLAGANEQFF.

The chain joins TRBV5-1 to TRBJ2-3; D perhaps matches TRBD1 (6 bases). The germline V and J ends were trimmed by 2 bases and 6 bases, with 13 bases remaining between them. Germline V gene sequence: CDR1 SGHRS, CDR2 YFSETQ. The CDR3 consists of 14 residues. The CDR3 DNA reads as TGCGCCAGCAGCTTCCAGGGGACGATGGATACGCAGTATTTT. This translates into CASSFQGTMDTQYF.

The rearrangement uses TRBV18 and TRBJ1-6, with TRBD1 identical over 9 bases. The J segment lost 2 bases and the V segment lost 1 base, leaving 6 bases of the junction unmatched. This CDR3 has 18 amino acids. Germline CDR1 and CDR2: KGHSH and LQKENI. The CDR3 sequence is CASSPLGTGSAYNSPLHF. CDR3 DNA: TGTGCCAGCTCACCACTGGGGACAGGGAGCGCCTATAATTCACCCCTCCACTTT.

DNA for the CDR3: TGTGCCAGCAGCCCGGGACAGGTTAATGAAAAACTGTTTTTT. Translation: CASSPGQVNEKLFF. The V and J genes are TRBV7-9 and TRBJ1-4; 8 positions match TRBD1. Germline V gene lookup returns CDR1 SEHNR and CDR2 FQNEAQ (reference sequence). The CDR3 sequence is 14 residues long. The ends lost 5 bases at V and 4 bases at J; junction bases unmatched: 3. Full variable domain (outside the CDR3, taken from reference TRBV7-9 and TRBJ1-4): DTGVSQNPRHKITKRGQNVTFRCDPISEHNRLYWYRQTLGQGPEFLTYFQNEAQLEKSRLLSDRFSAERPKGSFSTLEIQRTEQGDSAMYLCASSPGQVNEKLFFGSGTQLSVL.

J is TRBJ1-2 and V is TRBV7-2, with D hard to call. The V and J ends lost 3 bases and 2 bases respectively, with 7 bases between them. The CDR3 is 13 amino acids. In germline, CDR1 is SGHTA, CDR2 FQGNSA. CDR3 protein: CASSFDTNYGYTF. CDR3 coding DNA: TGTGCCAGCAGCTTTGACACCAACTATGGCTACACCTTC.

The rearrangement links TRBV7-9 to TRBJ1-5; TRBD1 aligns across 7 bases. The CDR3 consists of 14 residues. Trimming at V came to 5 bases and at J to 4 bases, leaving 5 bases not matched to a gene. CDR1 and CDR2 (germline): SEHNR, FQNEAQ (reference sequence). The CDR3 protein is CASSAGTENQPQHF. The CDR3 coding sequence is TGTGCCAGCAGCGCCGGGACAGAAAATCAGCCCCAGCATTTT.

The CDR3 is CASSLVGPRSTNQPQHF. In nucleotides, the CDR3 is TGCGCCAGCAGCTTGGTGGGGCCGCGAAGTACCAATCAGCCCCAGCATTTT. The chain recombines TRBV5-1 with TRBJ1-5; a possible D gene is TRBD1 (5 bases). Trimming pared 0 bases from V and 3 bases from J, leaving 16 bases between. The CDR3 extends over 17 amino acids. Germline V CDR1 and CDR2: SGHRS, YFSETQ.

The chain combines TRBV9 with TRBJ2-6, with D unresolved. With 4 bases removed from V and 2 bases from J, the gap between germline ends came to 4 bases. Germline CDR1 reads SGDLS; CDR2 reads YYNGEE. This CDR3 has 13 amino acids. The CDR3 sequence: CASSPAGANVLTF. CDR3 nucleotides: TGTGCCAGCAGCCCTGCTGGGGCCAACGTCCTGACTTTC.